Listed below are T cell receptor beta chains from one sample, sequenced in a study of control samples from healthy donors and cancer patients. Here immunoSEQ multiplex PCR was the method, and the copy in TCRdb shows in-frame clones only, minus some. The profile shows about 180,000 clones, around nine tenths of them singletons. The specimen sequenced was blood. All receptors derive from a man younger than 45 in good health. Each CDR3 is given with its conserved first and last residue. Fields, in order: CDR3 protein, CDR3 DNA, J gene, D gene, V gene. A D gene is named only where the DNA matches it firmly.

CAWRERTGGNYGYTF	TGTGCCTGGAGGGAGAGGACAGGGGGTAACTATGGCTACACCTTC	TRBJ1-2	TRBD1	TRBV30
CAIGGASYEQYF	TGTGCCATCGGCGGGGCCTCCTACGAGCAGTACTTC	TRBJ2-7	-	TRBV10-3
CASSGQGNSEAFF	TGTGCCAGCAGTGGACAGGGAAATTCTGAAGCTTTCTTT	TRBJ1-1	TRBD1	TRBV6-2/TRBV6-3
CASSQDRGFGYTF	TGCGCCAGCAGCCAAGACAGGGGTTTTGGCTACACCTTC	TRBJ1-2	-	TRBV4-3
CASSKLSGGGYGYTF	TGTGCCAGCAGCAAGCTATCAGGGGGCGGGTATGGCTACACCTTC	TRBJ1-2	TRBD1	TRBV2
CAWSPGTSSTDTQYF	TGTGCCTGGAGTCCCGGGACTTCTAGCACAGATACGCAGTATTTT	TRBJ2-3	-	TRBV30
CASSTRVAANENTEAFF	TGTGCCAGTAGTACAAGAGTGGCAGCAAACGAAAACACTGAAGCTTTCTTT	TRBJ1-1	-	TRBV19
CASSLGSSGANNEQFF	TGTGCCAGCAGCTTAGGTAGTAGCGGCGCAAACAATGAGCAGTTCTTC	TRBJ2-1	-	TRBV7-9
CARRYRGGLWPQHF	TGCGCCAGACGCTACAGGGGGGGACTGTGGCCCCAGCATTTT	TRBJ1-5	TRBD1	TRBV5-1
CASSSTSEAFF	TGTGCCAGCAGTTCGACATCTGAAGCTTTCTTT	TRBJ1-1	-	TRBV12-3/TRBV12-4
CASSPTGGTNEKLFF	TGCGCCAGCAGCCCGACAGGGGGAACTAATGAAAAACTGTTTTTT	TRBJ1-4	TRBD1	TRBV5-1
CASSHVVSGANVLTF	TGCGCCAGCAGTCATGTCGTCTCTGGGGCCAACGTCCTGACTTTC	TRBJ2-6	-	TRBV23-1
CASSQALGPQYF	TGTGCCAGCAGCCAAGCGTTGGGACCCCAGTACTTC	TRBJ2-5	-	TRBV3-1/TRBV3-2
CASSSEHSGYTF	TGTGCCAGCAGCTCAGAACACTCTGGCTACACCTTC	TRBJ1-2	-	TRBV7-9
CAWSVRGGNWNTEAFF	TGTGCCTGGAGTGTAAGGGGGGGAAATTGGAACACTGAAGCTTTCTTT	TRBJ1-1	-	TRBV30